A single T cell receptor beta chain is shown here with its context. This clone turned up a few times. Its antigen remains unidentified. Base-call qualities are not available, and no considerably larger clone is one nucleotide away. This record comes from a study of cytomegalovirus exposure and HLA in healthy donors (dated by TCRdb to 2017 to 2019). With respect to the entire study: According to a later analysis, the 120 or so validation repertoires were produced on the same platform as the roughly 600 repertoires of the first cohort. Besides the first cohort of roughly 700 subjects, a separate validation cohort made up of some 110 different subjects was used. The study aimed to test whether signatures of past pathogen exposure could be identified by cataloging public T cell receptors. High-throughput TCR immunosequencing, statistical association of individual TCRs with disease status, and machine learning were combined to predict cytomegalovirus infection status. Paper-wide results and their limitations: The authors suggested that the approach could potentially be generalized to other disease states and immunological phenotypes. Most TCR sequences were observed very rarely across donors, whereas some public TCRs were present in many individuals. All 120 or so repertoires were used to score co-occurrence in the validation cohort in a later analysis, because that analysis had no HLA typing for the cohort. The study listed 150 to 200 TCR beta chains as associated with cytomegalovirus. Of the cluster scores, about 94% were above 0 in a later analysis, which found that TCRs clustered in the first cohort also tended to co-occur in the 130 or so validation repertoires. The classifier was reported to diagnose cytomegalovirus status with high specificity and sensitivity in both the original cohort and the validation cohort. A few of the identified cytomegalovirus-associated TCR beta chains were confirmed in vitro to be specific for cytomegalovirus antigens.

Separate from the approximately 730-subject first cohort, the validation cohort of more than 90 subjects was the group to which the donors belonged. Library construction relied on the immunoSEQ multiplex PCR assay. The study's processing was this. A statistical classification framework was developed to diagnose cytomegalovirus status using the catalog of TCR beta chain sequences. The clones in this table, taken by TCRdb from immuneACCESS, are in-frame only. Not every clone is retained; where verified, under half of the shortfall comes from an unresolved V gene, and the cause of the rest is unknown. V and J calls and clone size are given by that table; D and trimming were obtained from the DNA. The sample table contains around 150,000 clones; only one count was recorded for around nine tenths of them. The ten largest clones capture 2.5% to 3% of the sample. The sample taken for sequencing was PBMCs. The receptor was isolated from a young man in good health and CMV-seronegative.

The DNA sequence is TGTGCCAGTATCGACGACAGGAACCGCTGGCCCCAGCATTTT. Its product reads: CASIDDRNRWPQHF. Rearrangement joined TRBV19 to TRBJ1-5; TRBD1 might be the D gene, on 6 matching bases. Spanning cysteine to phenylalanine, the CDR3 consists of 14 amino acids. Kept here is only the CDR3 DNA, which spans 42 bases and is read in frame from base 1. Deletion took 7 bases off V and 9 bases off J, with a span of 19 bases between the germline ends. The germline V gene (reference sequence) sets CDR1 to LNHDA and CDR2 to SQIVND.